The 27 T cell receptor beta chains given below trace back to one sample, sequenced in a study of chemoradiotherapy in HPV16-positive cancers. Measured with immunoSEQ multiplex PCR; TCRdb has only the in-frame clones, and not every one. This repertoire shows some 7,000 clones, around 90% found once; its top ten account for 2.5%. The material sequenced was tumor tissue, taken from a patient who underwent chemoradiotherapy. These receptors originate from a human donor with HPV-associated anogenital cancer.

This clone was counted only a few times. V and J are TRBV27 and TRBJ1-2; TRBD1 agrees at 8 bases. CDR1 and CDR2 from the germline V gene are MNHEY and SMNVEV (reference sequence). V lost 5 bases, J lost 3 bases, and 14 bases stayed unmatched. The CDR3 sequence is 17 residues long. CDR3 sequence: CASSPRTGTGKYYGYTF. CDR3 nucleotides: TGTGCCAGCAGTCCGCGGACCGGGACAGGAAAATACTATGGCTACACCTTC.

The chain combines TRBV7-3 with TRBJ2-1; 7 nucleotides align to TRBD2. The CDR3 is made up of 13 amino acids. V lost 1 base to trimming and J lost 8 bases; unmatched junction nucleotides: 2. CDR1 is SGHTA, CDR2 FQGTGA, per germline. The CDR3 bases are TGTGCCAGCAGCTTAAGTCGGGGGGATGAGCAGTTCTTC. Protein sequence: CASSLSRGDEQFF.

V usage is TRBV11-2 and J usage is TRBJ2-1; maybe TRBD2 (5 bases). Trimming took 2 bases from V and 0 from J, leaving 11 bases between them. The CDR3 is made up of 16 amino acids. CDR1 and CDR2 from the germline V gene are SGHAT and FQNNGV. Here the CDR3 reads CASSLRRGSSYNEQFF. The DNA for the CDR3 is TGTGCCAGCAGCTTACGACGGGGTAGCTCCTACAATGAGCAGTTCTTC.

V is TRBV4-1 and J is TRBJ2-7, with D perhaps matching TRBD2 (5 bases). V lost 0 bases to trimming and J lost 1 base, with 7 bases between them. Germline V CDR1 and CDR2: MGHRA, YSYEKL. The CDR3 covers 14 residues. CDR3 residues: CASSQELASYEQYF. The CDR3 DNA reads as TGCGCCAGCAGCCAAGAATTAGCGTCCTACGAGCAGTACTTC.

The V and J genes are TRBV2 and TRBJ2-1, with 7 bases lining up with TRBD2. Germline CDR1 SNHLY, CDR2 FYNNEI. The CDR3 has 16 amino acids. The V segment lost 2 bases and the J segment 8 bases; nucleotides outside the gene matches: 12. This CDR3 reads CASSEKVAGALDEQFF. The CDR3 DNA is TGTGCCAGCAGTGAAAAAGTCGCGGGAGCGTTGGATGAGCAGTTCTTC. Looking up the rest from reference TRBV2 and TRBJ2-1 gives the full variable domain: EPEVTQTPSHQVTQMGQEVILRCVPISNHLYFYWYRQILGQKVEFLVSFYNNEISEKSEIFDDQFSVERPDGSNFTLKIRSTKLEDSAMYFCASSEKVAGALDEQFFGPGTRLTVL.

This chain links TRBV19 with TRBJ2-7; 7 nucleotides agree with TRBD2. Germline V gene sequence: CDR1 LNHDA, CDR2 SQIVND (reference sequence). Losses at the gene ends were 6 bases for V and 6 bases for J; bases not matched to a gene: 8. CDR3 length: 13 residues. CDR3 sequence reads: CASSPTSSVEQYF. CDR3 bases: TGTGCCAGTAGCCCGACTAGCTCGGTCGAGCAGTACTTC.

The chain is built from TRBV7-6 and TRBJ2-1; 7 bases line up with TRBD1. Looked up from germline, CDR1 is SGHVS and CDR2 is FNYEAQ. This CDR3 has 15 amino acids. The trim removed 4 bases at V and 5 bases at J, leaving 8 bases unmatched. This CDR3 reads CASSSAPGQHNEQFF. CDR3 DNA: TGTGCCAGCAGCTCAGCCCCGGGACAGCACAATGAGCAGTTCTTC.

In its sample, this clone was seen a few times. CDR3 sequence reads: CASSGRDYEQYF. The CDR3 region has the DNA TGTGCCAGCAGCGGCAGGGACTACGAGCAGTACTTC. The chain employs TRBV7-8 and TRBJ2-7; possible D gene TRBD1, 5 bases. Germline V gene data show CDR1 as SGHVS and CDR2 as FQNEAQ. V lost 5 bases and J lost 3, with 8 bases in between. This CDR3 has 12 residues.

The chain recombines TRBV7-2 with TRBJ2-3, with unresolved D. Germline assignment: CDR1 SGHTA and CDR2 FQGNSA. V lost 5 bases and J 1 base, leaving 7 bases between the germline ends. This CDR3 comprises 13 residues. The CDR3 region is CASSPERTDTQYF. The CDR3 bases are TGTGCCAGCAGCCCGGAGCGCACAGATACGCAGTATTTT.

This rearrangement joins TRBV11-2 to TRBJ1-1; D not certain. CDR3 size: 11 residues. Germline V gene data show CDR1 as SGHAT and CDR2 as FQNNGV. V shed 5 bases and J shed 3 bases, with 4 bases lying between them. The CDR3 DNA follows: TGTGCCAGCAGCCCCTACACTGAAGCTTTCTTT. It encodes CASSPYTEAFF.

This clone was counted a single time. The chain joins TRBV18 to TRBJ1-4; no reliable D call. CDR3 size: 13 residues. The V end was cut by 4 bases, the J end by 5 bases, with 8 bases between. CDR1 is KGHSH, CDR2 LQKENI, per germline. The CDR3 nucleotides are TGTGCCAGCTCACGGGGTCTCAATGAAAAACTGTTTTTT. Amino acids: CASSRGLNEKLFF.

CDR3 in DNA: TGCGCCAGCAGCCAAGATCCCGGGGGGCAGAGGACCCAGTACTTC. Translation: CASSQDPGGQRTQYF. The chain has TRBV4-1 and TRBJ2-5, with D maybe TRBD2 (7 bases). The germline gives CDR1 MGHRA, CDR2 YSYEKL. The ends were cut back, 0 bases at V and 7 bases at J, with 15 bases in the middle. This CDR3 is built from 15 residues.

The chain links TRBV7-9 to TRBJ2-7; 9 positions agree with TRBD2. V was clipped by 2 bases and J by 5 bases; unmatched bases: 4. This CDR3 contains 14 residues. CDR1 is SEHNR, CDR2 FQNEAQ, per germline (reference sequence). The CDR3 loop is CASSLNSGSDEQYF. CDR3 bases: TGTGCCAGCAGCTTAAATAGCGGGAGTGACGAGCAGTACTTC.

The chain employs TRBV5-6 and TRBJ2-5; D may be TRBD1 or TRBD2 (5 bases each). CDR1 and CDR2 from the germline V gene are SGHDT and YYEEEE. The CDR3 has 15 residues. V was cut by 1 base and J by 5 bases, with 15 bases left in between. CDR3 amino acids: CASSLSTGRRETQYF. The CDR3 bases are TGTGCCAGCAGCTTGAGTACGGGGCGGCGTGAGACCCAGTACTTC.

This clone is a singleton in its sample. Other DNA sequences of this sample code for an identical CDR3. The V and J genes are TRBV18 and TRBJ1-5; 9 bases match TRBD1. Germline V gene lookup returns CDR1 KGHSH and CDR2 LQKENI. V dropped 3 bases and J dropped 4; count of bases not matched to a gene: 1. The CDR3 has 14 residues. The CDR3 sequence: CASSPGTGNQPQHF. The DNA for the CDR3 is TGTGCCAGCTCACCTGGGACAGGGAATCAGCCCCAGCATTTT.

The chain couples TRBV5-1 to TRBJ2-1; D is possibly TRBD2 (5 bases). Germline CDR1 SGHRS, CDR2 YFSETQ. V lost 4 bases and J 7 bases, leaving 18 bases between the germline ends. This CDR3 is built from 15 residues. CDR3 residues: CASSPREQLGNEQFF. The CDR3 DNA reads as TGCGCCAGCAGCCCGAGGGAGCAGCTAGGTAATGAGCAGTTCTTC.

This rearrangement joins TRBV14 to TRBJ2-2; D remains ambiguous. The V and J ends lost 0 bases and 10 bases respectively, with 9 bases between them. Germline CDR1 and CDR2: SGHDN and FVKESK. CDR3 length: 13 residues. The CDR3 bases are TGTGCCAGCAGCCAAGATATCCAGTCGGAGCTGTTTTTT. This encodes CASSQDIQSELFF.

The rearrangement links TRBV6-1 to TRBJ2-1; 13 nucleotides align to TRBD2. The germline V gene encodes CDR1 MNHNS and CDR2 SASEGT. The CDR3 covers 14 residues. V dropped 10 bases and J dropped 3; count of bases not matched to a gene: 3. CDR3 in amino acids: CATRLAGGYNEQFF. The CDR3 DNA sequence: TGTGCCACCAGACTAGCGGGAGGCTACAATGAGCAGTTCTTC.

The chain recombines TRBV7-6 with TRBJ2-3, with 7 bases lining up with TRBD1. The CDR3 is 16 residues long. Trimming took 3 bases from V and 4 from J; bases not matched to a gene: 10. From germline, CDR1 is SGHVS and CDR2 FNYEAQ. This CDR3 reads CASSFGQVSRADTQYF. CDR3 DNA sequence: TGTGCCAGCAGCTTTGGACAGGTTTCTAGGGCAGATACGCAGTATTTT. Complete variable domain (other parts from reference TRBV7-6 and TRBJ2-3): GAGVSQSPRYKVTKRGQDVALRCDPISGHVSLYWYRQALGQGPEFLTYFNYEAQQDKSGLPNDRFSAERPEGSISTLTIQRTEQRDSAMYRCASSFGQVSRADTQYFGPGTRLTVL.

This chain uses TRBV4-3 with TRBJ2-1; 8 bases are a match to TRBD2. CDR3 size: 15 residues. Unmatched junction bases numbered 0, after V lost 1 base and J lost 1 base. In germline, CDR1 is LGHNA, CDR2 YSLEER. This CDR3 reads CASSQGGRSYNEQFF. In nucleotides, the CDR3 is TGCGCCAGCAGCCAAGGCGGGAGGTCCTACAATGAGCAGTTCTTC.

V usage is TRBV4-1 and J usage is TRBJ2-1, with D maybe TRBD2 (6 bases). V was clipped by 0 bases and J by 10 bases, with 22 bases between them. The CDR3 runs 17 residues. Per the germline V gene, CDR1 is MGHRA and CDR2 is YSYEKL. CDR3 DNA sequence: TGCGCCAGCAGCCAAGAAGTATTCGTCGGGAGCGAACCAGAGCAGTTCTTC. Its protein is CASSQEVFVGSEPEQFF.

The chain combines TRBV11-3 with TRBJ1-4, with TRBD1 matching 7 bases. CDR3 length: 15 residues. Germline V gives CDR1 SGHNT, CDR2 YENEEA. Unmatched junction bases numbered 14, after V lost 5 bases and J lost 11 bases. CDR3 sequence: CASSLRQGQVEKLFF. CDR3 coding DNA: TGTGCCAGCAGCCTCCGACAGGGTCAAGTCGAGAAACTGTTTTTT. Full variable domain (missing parts from reference TRBV11-3 and TRBJ1-4): EAGVVQSPRYKIIEKKQPVAFWCNPISGHNTLYWYLQNLGQGPELLIRYENEEAVDDSQLPKDRFSAERLKGVDSTLKIQPAELGDSAVYLCASSLRQGQVEKLFFGSGTQLSVL.

The rearrangement joins TRBV18 to TRBJ1-3; no firm D call. Trimming removed 2 bases at V and 0 bases at J, with 8 bases between. Germline V gives CDR1 KGHSH, CDR2 LQKENI. This CDR3 region has 15 residues. CDR3 loop: CASSPESLSGNTIYF. CDR3 DNA: TGTGCCAGCTCACCAGAATCCCTCTCTGGAAACACCATATATTTT.

This sequence joins TRBV5-5 and TRBJ2-1; D is possibly TRBD1 (6 bases). The V end was cut by 3 bases, the J end by 6 bases, with 13 bases between. This CDR3 comprises 14 residues. CDR1 and CDR2 (germline): SGHKS, YYEKEE (reference sequence). This CDR3 reads CASSSADRSNEQFF. The CDR3 DNA follows: TGTGCCAGCAGCTCAGCCGACAGGTCCAATGAGCAGTTCTTC.

V gene TRBV7-2 combines with J gene TRBJ2-7; TRBD1 agrees at 9 bases. The CDR3 length is 15 residues. After removal of 6 bases from V and 3 bases from J, the junction contained 9 bases not matched to a gene. CDR1 is SGHTA, CDR2 FQGNSA, per germline. CDR3 residues: CASSPGTGFIYEQYF. In nucleotides, the CDR3 is TGTGCCAGCAGTCCCGGGACAGGGTTTATCTACGAGCAGTACTTC.

The genes are TRBV7-3 and TRBJ2-3; possibly TRBD1 for D (6 bases). The CDR3 is made up of 15 amino acids. In germline, CDR1 is SGHTA, CDR2 FQGTGA. The V end lost 2 bases, the J end lost 5 bases, and 14 bases lay between the germline ends. The CDR3 loop reads CASSLSSNREDTQYF. CDR3 nucleotides: TGTGCCAGCAGCTTATCCTCCAACAGGGAAGATACGCAGTATTTT.

The rearrangement uses TRBV5-1 and TRBJ2-2; maybe TRBD1 (6 bases). CDR3 length equals 15 residues. The germline V gene encodes CDR1 SGHRS and CDR2 YFSETQ. Trimming removed 2 bases from V and 3 bases from J, with 11 bases in between. The CDR3 DNA reads TGCGCCAGCAGCTTTTGGGGGCTGGACACCGGGGAGCTGTTTTTT. Translation gives CASSFWGLDTGELFF.